The rows below give T cell receptor beta chains drawn from one sample of a study of T cells in Graves' hyperthyroidism and ophthalmopathy. MiXCR was run by TCRdb on the multiplex PCR reads, yielding one entry per CDR3 protein. There are more than 600,000 distinct CDR3 sequences in the sample; 16% occur only once, and under 9.5% lies in the top ten. Input material: blood. These receptors were collected from a man aged 18 to 29 with Graves' hyperthyroidism. Both conserved end residues are trimmed from each CDR3.

v_gene	j_gene	CDR3aa
TRBV6-1	TRBJ1-2	ASSRTQGSYGYT
TRBV20-1	TRBJ2-7	SATTGETAYEQY
TRBV20-1	TRBJ2-2	SARALRGAQKLIGELF
TRBV11-1	TRBJ2-7	ASSFVLAGGSGEQY
TRBV20-1	TRBJ2-7	SARVARDEQY
TRBV5-1	TRBJ2-7	ASAWGTGHYEQY
TRBV20-1	TRBJ1-6	SARRTADSYNSPLH
TRBV27	TRBJ2-1	ASSLSGDRPNNEQF
TRBV19	TRBJ2-1	ASSWGLFLGSYNEQF
TRBV30	TRBJ2-2	AWSVQREAGELF
TRBV10-3	TRBJ1-2	AISAGGFSGGYT
TRBV6-1	TRBJ1-5	ASRGQGFSNQPQH
TRBV5-5	TRBJ1-1	ASSLTPRPPDTEAF
TRBV20-1	TRBJ2-2	SATKQGAGELF
TRBV7-8	TRBJ2-5	ASSYYIAGTTRRETQY
TRBV11-3	TRBJ1-1	ASSHHSRSSEAF
TRBV27	TRBJ2-3	ASSSKPPSQTHEITDTQY
TRBV5-5	TRBJ2-7	ASSLAGTGRYEQY
TRBV29-1	TRBJ2-1	SVEAAGVYNEQF
TRBV28	TRBJ1-1	ASSSDDFTEAF
TRBV11-2	TRBJ2-3	ATSLAGDWGADTQY
TRBV10-3	TRBJ2-7	ATRGRGIPEQY
TRBV4-1	TRBJ1-5	ASSQDSRGPPAQH
TRBV7-3	TRBJ2-1	ASCSGSREGEQF
TRBV7-2	TRBJ2-6	ASSLRVRASGISGANVLT
TRBV5-1	TRBJ2-2	ASSSRGVPGELF
TRBV10-2	TRBJ2-1	ASSVSGRPYNEQF
TRBV28	TRBJ1-5	ASSHRGGGNQPQH
TRBV28	TRBJ2-1	ASSFLTGKEQF
TRBV5-1	TRBJ2-5	ASSLDPGAWETQY
TRBV9	TRBJ2-3	ASSVLIQGGTNTQY
TRBV7-3	TRBJ1-2	ASSPYQGAKGYT
TRBV28	TRBJ1-1	ASSLGGGLDTEAF
TRBV6-2/TRBV6-3	TRBJ2-7	ASSPQAVEQY
TRBV30	TRBJ2-1	AWNLDRGDEQF
TRBV28	TRBJ2-7	ASSQRDFPDYEQY
TRBV28	TRBJ1-5	ASSPLGTYQPQH
TRBV9	TRBJ2-7	ASSGPRGGLADYEQY
TRBV9	TRBJ2-3	ASSQSGLAGTDTQY
TRBV28	TRBJ2-1	ASTTGSYNEQF
TRBV24-1	TRBJ2-3	ATSDSSGMNTDTQY
TRBV7-9	TRBJ2-3	ASSLYRGRSDTQY
TRBV7-9	TRBJ2-3	ASSSGRIAGDTQY
TRBV2	TRBJ2-3	ASSVGPWPDTQY
TRBV7-9	TRBJ2-1	ASSQSIGAQGYNEQF